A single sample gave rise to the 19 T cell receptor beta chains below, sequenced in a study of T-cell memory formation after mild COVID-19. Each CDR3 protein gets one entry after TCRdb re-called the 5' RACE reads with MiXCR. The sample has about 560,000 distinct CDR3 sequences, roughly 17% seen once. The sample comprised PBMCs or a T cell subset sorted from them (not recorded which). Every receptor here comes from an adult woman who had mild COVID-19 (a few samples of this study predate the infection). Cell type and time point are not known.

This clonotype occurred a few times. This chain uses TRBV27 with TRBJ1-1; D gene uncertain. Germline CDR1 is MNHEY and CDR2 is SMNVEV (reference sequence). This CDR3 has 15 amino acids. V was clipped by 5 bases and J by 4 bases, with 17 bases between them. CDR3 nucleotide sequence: TGTGCCAGCAGTCCTTACGTTGTGTTAAGCACTGAAGCTTTCTTT. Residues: CASSPYVVLSTEAFF.

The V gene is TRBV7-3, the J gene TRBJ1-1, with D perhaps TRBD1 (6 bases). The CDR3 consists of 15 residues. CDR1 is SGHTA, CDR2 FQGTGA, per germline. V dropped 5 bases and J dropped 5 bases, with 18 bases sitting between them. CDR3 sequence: CASSPTGTRPTEAFF. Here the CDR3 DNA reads TGTGCCAGCAGCCCCACCGGGACACGGCCAACTGAAGCTTTCTTT. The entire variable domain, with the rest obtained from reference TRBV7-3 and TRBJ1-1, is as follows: GAGVSQTPSNKVTEKGKYVELRCDPISGHTALYWYRQSLGQGPEFLIYFQGTGAADDSGLPNDRFFAVRPEGSVSTLKIQRTERGDSAVYLCASSPTGTRPTEAFFGQGTRLTVV.

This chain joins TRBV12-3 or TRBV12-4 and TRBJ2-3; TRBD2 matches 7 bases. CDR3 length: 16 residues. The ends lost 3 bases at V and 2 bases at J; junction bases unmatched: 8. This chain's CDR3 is CASSFSSGRTTDTQYF. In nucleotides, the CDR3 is TGTGCCAGCAGTTTCTCTAGCGGTAGAACCACAGATACGCAGTATTTT.

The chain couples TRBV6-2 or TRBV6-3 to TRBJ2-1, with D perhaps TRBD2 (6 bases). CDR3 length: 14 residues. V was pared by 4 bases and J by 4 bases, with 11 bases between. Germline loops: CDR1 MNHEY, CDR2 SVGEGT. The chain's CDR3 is CASSFASEYNEQFF. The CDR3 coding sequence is TGTGCCAGCAGTTTTGCTAGCGAGTACAATGAGCAGTTCTTC.

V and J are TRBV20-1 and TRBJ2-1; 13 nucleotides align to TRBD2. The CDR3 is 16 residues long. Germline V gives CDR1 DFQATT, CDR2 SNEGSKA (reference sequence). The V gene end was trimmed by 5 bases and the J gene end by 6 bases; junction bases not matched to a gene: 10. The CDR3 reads CSASTSLAGGSNEQFF. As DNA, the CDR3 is TGCAGTGCTTCGACCTCACTAGCGGGAGGGTCCAATGAGCAGTTCTTC.

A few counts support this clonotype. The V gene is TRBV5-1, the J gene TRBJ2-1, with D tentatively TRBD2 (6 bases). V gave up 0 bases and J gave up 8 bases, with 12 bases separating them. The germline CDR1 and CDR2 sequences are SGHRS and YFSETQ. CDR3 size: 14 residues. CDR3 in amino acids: CASSLELALHEQFF. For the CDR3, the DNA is TGCGCCAGCAGCTTGGAACTAGCCCTTCATGAGCAGTTCTTC.

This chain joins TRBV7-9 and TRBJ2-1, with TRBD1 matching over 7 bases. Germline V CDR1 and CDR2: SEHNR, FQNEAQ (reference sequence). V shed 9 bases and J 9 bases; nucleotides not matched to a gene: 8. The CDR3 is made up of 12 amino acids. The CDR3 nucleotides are TGTGCCAGTACCTCAGGGGGAATTGAGCAGTTCTTC. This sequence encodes CASTSGGIEQFF.

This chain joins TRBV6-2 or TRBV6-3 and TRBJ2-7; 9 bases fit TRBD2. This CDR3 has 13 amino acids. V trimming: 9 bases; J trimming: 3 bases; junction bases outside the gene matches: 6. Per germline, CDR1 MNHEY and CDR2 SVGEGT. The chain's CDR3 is CASQTSGYYEQYF. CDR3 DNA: TGTGCCAGTCAGACTAGCGGATACTACGAGCAGTACTTC.

The CDR3 here is CAWSKGTAGGNEQFF. CDR3 sequence (DNA): TGTGCCTGGAGTAAAGGTACGGCGGGAGGCAATGAGCAGTTCTTC. The chain couples TRBV30 to TRBJ2-1; 8 bases match TRBD2. The CDR3 consists of 15 residues. CDR1 is GTSNPN, CDR2 SVGIG, per germline (reference sequence). Trimming at V came to 2 bases and at J to 6 bases, leaving 9 bases not matched to a gene.

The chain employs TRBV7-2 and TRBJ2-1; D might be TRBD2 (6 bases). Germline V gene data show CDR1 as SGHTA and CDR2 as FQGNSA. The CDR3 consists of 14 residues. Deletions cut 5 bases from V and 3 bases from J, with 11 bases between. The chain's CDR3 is CASSPGTDYNEQFF. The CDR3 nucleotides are TGTGCCAGCAGCCCCGGGACTGACTACAATGAGCAGTTCTTC.

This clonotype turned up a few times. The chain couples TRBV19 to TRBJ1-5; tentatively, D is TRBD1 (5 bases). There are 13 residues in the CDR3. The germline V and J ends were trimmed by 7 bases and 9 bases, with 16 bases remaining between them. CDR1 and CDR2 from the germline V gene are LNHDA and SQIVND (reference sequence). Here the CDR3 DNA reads TGTGCCAGTACCGGGACCTACGGTCCGCCCCAGCATTTT. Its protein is CASTGTYGPPQHF.

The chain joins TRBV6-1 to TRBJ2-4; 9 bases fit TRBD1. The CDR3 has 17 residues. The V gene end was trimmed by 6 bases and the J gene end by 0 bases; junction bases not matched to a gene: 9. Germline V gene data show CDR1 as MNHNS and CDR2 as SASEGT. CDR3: CASRPGQGGLAKNIQYF. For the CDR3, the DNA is TGTGCCAGCAGGCCGGGACAGGGAGGACTAGCCAAAAACATTCAGTACTTC.

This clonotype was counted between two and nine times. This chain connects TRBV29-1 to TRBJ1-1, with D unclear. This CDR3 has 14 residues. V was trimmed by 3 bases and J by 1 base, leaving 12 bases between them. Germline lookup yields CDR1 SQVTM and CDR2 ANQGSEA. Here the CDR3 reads CSVEGFSGNTEAFF. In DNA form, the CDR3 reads TGCAGCGTTGAGGGGTTTTCGGGGAACACTGAAGCTTTCTTT.

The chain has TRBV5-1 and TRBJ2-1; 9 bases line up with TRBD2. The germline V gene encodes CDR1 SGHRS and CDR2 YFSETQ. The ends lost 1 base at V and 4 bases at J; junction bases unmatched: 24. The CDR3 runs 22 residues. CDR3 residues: CASSLTRVPVLLAGGLYNEQFF. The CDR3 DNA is TGCGCCAGCAGCTTGACCCGTGTTCCCGTTCTTTTGGCGGGGGGGCTTTACAATGAGCAGTTCTTC.

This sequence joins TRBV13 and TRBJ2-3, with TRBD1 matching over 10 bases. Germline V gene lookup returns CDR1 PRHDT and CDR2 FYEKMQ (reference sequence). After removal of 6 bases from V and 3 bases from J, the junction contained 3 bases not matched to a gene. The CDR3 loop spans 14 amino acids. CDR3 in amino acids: CASSGQGVTDTQYF. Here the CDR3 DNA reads TGTGCCAGCAGTGGACAGGGGGTAACAGATACGCAGTATTTT.

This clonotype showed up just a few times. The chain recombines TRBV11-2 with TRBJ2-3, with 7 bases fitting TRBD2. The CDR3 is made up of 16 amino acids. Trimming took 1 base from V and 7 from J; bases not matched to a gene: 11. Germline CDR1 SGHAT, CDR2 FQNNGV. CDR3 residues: CASSLAPSGKQHTQYF. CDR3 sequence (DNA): TGTGCCAGCAGCTTAGCGCCCAGCGGGAAACAACATACGCAGTATTTT.

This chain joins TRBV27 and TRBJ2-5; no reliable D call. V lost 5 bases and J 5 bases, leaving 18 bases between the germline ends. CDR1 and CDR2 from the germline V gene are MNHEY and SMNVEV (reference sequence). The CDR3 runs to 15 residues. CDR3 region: CASSPSGASGETQYF. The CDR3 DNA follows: TGTGCCAGCAGTCCGTCCGGCGCGTCCGGGGAGACCCAGTACTTC.

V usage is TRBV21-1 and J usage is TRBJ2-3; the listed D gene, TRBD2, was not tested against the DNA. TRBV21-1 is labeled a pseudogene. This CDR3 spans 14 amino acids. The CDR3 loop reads CATQRGGTTDTQYF. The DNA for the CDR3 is TGTGCCACCCAGCGGGGGGGAACCACAGATACGCAGTATTTT.

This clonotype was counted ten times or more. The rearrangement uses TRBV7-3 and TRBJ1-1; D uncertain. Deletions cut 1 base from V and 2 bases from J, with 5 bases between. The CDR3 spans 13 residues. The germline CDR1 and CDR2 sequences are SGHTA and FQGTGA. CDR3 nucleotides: TGTGCCAGCAGCTTAAGTGTTAACACTGAAGCTTTCTTT. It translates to CASSLSVNTEAFF.